This T cell receptor beta chain emerged from a study of cytomegalovirus exposure and HLA in healthy donors (dated by TCRdb to the late 2010s). Concerning the study at large: According to an earlier analysis of 550 to 700 of the donors, some 180 million T cells yielded 117 million unique TCR beta sequences and 276 Gb of sequence data. The aim of the study was to test whether cataloging public T cell receptors could identify signatures of past pathogen exposure. To predict cytomegalovirus infection status, the study combined high-throughput TCR immunosequencing, statistical association of individual TCRs with disease status, and machine learning. The genetic ancestry cluster associated with self-reported Caucasian donors included about 81% of the roughly 410 genotyped donors. Approximately 300 gigabases of sequencing data and 70 million to 100 million unique TCR sequences made up an early release that covered over 550 HLA-typed donors. Rather than drawing on any new phenotypic data, the later analysis identified candidate immune exposures from TCR beta sequences and the way those sequences occurred across donors. Using immunosequencing, the study profiled T cell repertoires from about 620 subjects and related those repertoires to cytomegalovirus serostatus. Because of strong linkage in the cohort, roughly five DR-DQ haplotypes were treated as single units for association and clustering. To decide whether each TCR beta V gene segment behaved as functional or pseudogenic, an earlier analysis of some 570 of the donors relied on high-throughput TCR beta sequencing. Besides the first cohort of roughly 640 subjects, a separate validation cohort made up of 120 different subjects was used. Across around 400 genotyped donors of the cohort, an average of about 240,000 unique TCR beta nucleotide sequences per donor were sequenced, and about a sixth of those sequences were non-productive. HLA typing covered class I and class II loci at four-digit resolution. Typing coverage differed by locus: A, B, C, DRB1 and DQB1 were typed in roughly 620-630 donors, DQA1 in about 500, DPA1 in approximately 610, and DPB1 in about 450. All discovery cohort repertoires had been generated using a single sequencing platform. A later analysis re-analyzed previously published TCR beta repertoires from roughly 690 donors and added high-resolution HLA genotyping to study TCR occurrence patterns. In a later genetic analysis, genome-wide SNP genotypes for about three fifths of the roughly 670 donors were used, and that subset was treated as a discovery cohort. Donor age, sex, ethnicity and CMV serostatus were compiled together with the repertoire data.

The cohort consisted of 666 healthy bone marrow donors. At the time of sampling, all cohort members were nominally healthy, though unrecorded immune exposures were likely present. The donor was CMV seronegative and belonged to the group of 352 seronegative cohort members. Each donor provided a peripheral blood sample, and peripheral blood mononuclear cells were used for TCR beta sequencing. The Qiagen DNeasy Blood Extraction Kit was used to extract genomic DNA from the blood cell samples. Libraries were built with the immunoSEQ multiplex PCR assay. For the multiplex PCR, a mixture combining 60 forward primers for TCR Vbeta segments and 13 reverse primers for TCR Jbeta segments was used. Amplification of the CDR3 region of rearranged TCR beta genes was performed with a multiplex PCR assay on genomic DNA. On the Illumina HiSeq System, the amplified TCR beta libraries were sequenced as 87-base-pair reads. Per the original workflow: In a later analysis, some 80 million unique TCR beta chains were counted across the approximately 640 repertoires, and approximately 11 million of these chains were shared by at least two donors. A nearest-neighbor algorithm error-corrected the raw reads and collapsed the reads into unique sequences, merging closely related sequences to remove PCR and sequencing errors. To assign V, D and J gene segments, CDR3 sequences were aligned to IMGT reference sequences. For a sequence to be retained, at least a six-nucleotide match to both a V gene segment and a J gene segment was required. Rearrangements were called productive when the CDR3 lacked stop codons and stayed in frame with V and J; all others were non-productive. Following IMGT convention, CDR3 was defined as the stretch from the second conserved V-encoded cysteine to the conserved J-encoded phenylalanine. The earlier analysis of about 530 of the donors excluded any sequence lacking an unambiguous match to a single V gene segment. An earlier analysis of 450 to 650 of the donors called V segments functional above 56.7% productive rearrangements and segregating when the between-donor standard deviation exceeded 5%. A statistical classification framework was developed to diagnose cytomegalovirus status using the catalog of TCR beta chain sequences. In a later analysis, V and J genes were assigned by comparing TCR nucleotide sequences against IMGT/GENE-DB human TR gene sequences. A later analysis assigned CDR3 sequences and most-parsimonious VDJ recombination scenarios with the TCRdist pipeline. A later analysis defined each TCR beta chain by its CDR3 amino acid sequence plus V-gene family, and excluded reads lacking a unique V-gene family. In a later analysis, some 600 highly shared, low-generation-probability nucleotide sequences were removed to address suspected cross-contamination and a sequencing artifact. In a later analysis, a clonal expansion index for each public chain was calculated from normalized within-repertoire ranks of inferred template counts. A later analysis computed generation probabilities with a VDJ recombination model fitted to out-of-frame rearrangements, and checked the results against IGoR. In a later analysis, hypergeometric tests were used to score TCR-TCR, TCR-HLA and TCR-CMV co-occurrence, with a repertoire-size bias correction applied to TCR pairs. In a later analysis, false discovery rates were estimated by permuting HLA or CMV assignments 20 times. In a later analysis, co-occurring TCRs were grouped with DBSCAN, and TCRdist sequence similarity was added when clustering was performed within HLA-allele-positive subsets. For co-occurrence clustering, repertoires with fewer than 30,000 or more than 120,000 public chains were excluded, along with four or five repertoires with anomalous nucleotide sharing. The immuneACCESS repertoire file appears here via TCRdb, limited to in-frame rearrangements. These files lack a portion of the clones; in checked studies, under half of the deficit traces to unresolved V genes, and the cause of the others is not known. From that table come the V and J calls and clone size; the DNA was used to work out D and trimming. In all, the sample holds about 150,000 clones, and roughly three quarters of those were seen once. Under 2.5% of the sample goes to the ten largest clones.

Overall study results and their limits: A further reported finding was that TCR beta sequences accurately predicted the HLA-A and HLA-B alleles for most subjects in the first cohort. In a later analysis, the rate of TCR association differed among HLA loci, with DRB1 alleles having the most associated TCRs and HLA-C alleles having the fewest. In both the original and validation cohorts, the classifier was reported to diagnose cytomegalovirus status with high specificity and sensitivity. Compared with equally common non-associated chains, HLA-associated TCR beta chains in a later analysis were more clonally expanded and had lower generation probabilities. According to a later analysis, most CMV-associated TCR beta chains appeared to be HLA-restricted, and the HLA associations seemed to be driven largely by CMV exposure. In vitro tests confirmed that three of the cytomegalovirus-associated TCR beta chains recognize cytomegalovirus antigens. An association between a missense DCLRE1C variant and V-gene and J-gene trimming of TCR beta chains was found in a later genetic analysis and replicated in an independent cohort. An earlier analysis of 587 of the donors showed that most TCR beta V segments appeared in productive rearrangements either about 90% or about 30% of the time, which broadly matched IMGT annotations. Linkage disequilibrium might explain the correlated functional status among segregating V segments, but an unknown experimental factor could not be ruled out. The sequencing pipeline was judged likely to have produced a cluster of highly shared sequence variants as a technical artifact. Assigning TCR associations to individual alleles was difficult when HLA alleles, especially DR and DQ, strongly co-occurred. A later analysis associated 17,000 or so TCR beta sequences with specific HLA alleles at a false discovery rate of 0.05. A later analysis reported that several top co-occurrence clusters appeared linked to parvovirus B19, influenza, CMV and Epstein-Barr virus. Because HLA typing was unavailable for some donors at each locus, only the typed subset was used in association tests. The authors suggested that the approach could potentially be extended to other disease states and immunological phenotypes. For the cohort, immune exposure information was limited to CMV serostatus. In this cohort, only TCR beta chains were sequenced, and detectable features were limited by the absence of alpha or paired-chain data. Compared with the 666-donor mean, donors in an Asian-associated ancestry cluster had fewer N-insertions in productive TCRs, according to a later genetic analysis. Because counts were too low, seventeen rarely observed V segments, including chromosome 9 orphons, were excluded from the earlier analysis of 587 of the donors. The study gave a list of some 150 TCR beta chains associated with cytomegalovirus. The presence/absence analyses assumed that sequencing depth was roughly uniform across donors, and that assumption may not be true. Most TCR sequences were observed very rarely across donors, whereas some public TCRs were present in many individuals. Some IMGT-functional V segments, including TRBV6-2 and TRBV6-3, could not be told apart with the 87-base-pair reads, so those segments were excluded.

In the germline V gene, CDR1 corresponds to ENHRY and CDR2 to SYGVKD. The CDR3 has 15 amino acids, counting the end cysteine and phenylalanine. This entry keeps only the CDR3 DNA: 45 bases, framed from base 1. Trimming costs V 3 bases and J 0 bases, and their ends lie 12 bases apart. In the case of this clone: What this receptor recognizes is not known. One base away there is no much larger clone; base qualities are not given.

The sequencing sample was made of PBMCs. The chain joins TRBV10-3 to TRBJ2-7; the D gene is perhaps TRBD2, from 5 matching bases. The receptor was isolated from a man aged 25-40 years in good health and CMV-seronegative. DNA sequence: TGTGCCATCAGTGACGCGAGCGGTAGCTCCTACGAGCAGTACTTC. Its translation is CAISDASGSSYEQYF.